A single sample gave rise to the 9 T cell receptor beta chains below, sequenced in a study of identical twins. TCRdb re-called the 5' RACE reads with MiXCR, one entry per CDR3 protein. Here the sample spans nearly 250,000 distinct CDR3 sequences, approximately 7% being singletons. The sample was also linked to a second study, of yellow fever vaccine responses in identical twins.

The source material was memory (CD45RO+) T cells sorted from blood. The receptors come from a young woman in good health.

Only a few counts were recorded for this clonotype. Since a much larger clone is just one base distant, this may be a read error. The V and J genes are TRBV2 and TRBJ1-1; D remains ambiguous. The CDR3 contains 11 residues. Germline CDR1 and CDR2: SNHLY and FYNNEI. V was shortened by 5 bases and J by 0 bases, with 1 base between the two germline ends. CDR3 DNA: TGTGCCAGCAGTATGAACACTGAAGCTTTCTTT. As protein: CASSMNTEAFF.

V usage is TRBV7-3 and J usage is TRBJ2-3; D is uncertain. V shed 5 bases and J shed 0 bases, with 6 bases lying between them. The CDR3 is 13 residues long. From germline, CDR1 is SGHTA and CDR2 FQGTGA. Written as DNA, the CDR3 is TGTGCCAGCAGCGAAACTAGCACAGATACGCAGTATTTT. As protein: CASSETSTDTQYF.

The chain combines TRBV20-1 with TRBJ1-1, with D perhaps matching TRBD1 (5 bases). V gave up 2 bases and J gave up 4 bases, with 17 bases separating them. The germline gives CDR1 DFQATT, CDR2 SNEGSKA (reference sequence). There are 15 residues in the CDR3. CDR3 DNA: TGCAGTGCTAGACCTCCTGGATGGAGGGGCACTGAAGCTTTCTTT. It yields the protein CSARPPGWRGTEAFF.

This rearrangement joins TRBV12-3 or TRBV12-4 to TRBJ2-3; possibly TRBD1 or TRBD2 for D (6 bases each). This CDR3 region has 16 residues. Deletions cut 8 bases from V and 1 base from J, with 19 bases between. The CDR3 sequence: CASGRGTGTRTDTQYF. Written as DNA, the CDR3 is TGTGCCAGCGGGCGGGGCACAGGGACACGCACAGATACGCAGTATTTT.

This clonotype was observed at least ten times. The V call is TRBV20-1, the J call TRBJ2-3, with 8 bases matching TRBD2. The CDR3 is made up of 13 amino acids. The V segment lost 5 bases and the J segment 3 bases; nucleotides outside the gene matches: 4. Per germline, CDR1 DFQATT and CDR2 SNEGSKA (reference sequence). CDR3 DNA sequence: TGCAGTGCTGTAGCGGGGACGACAGATACGCAGTATTTT. This encodes CSAVAGTTDTQYF.

In this sample, this clonotype turned up many times. CDR3 protein: CAISGGLADTGELFF. The CDR3 region has the DNA TGTGCCATCAGCGGTGGACTAGCCGACACCGGGGAGCTGTTTTTT. The rearrangement links TRBV10-3 to TRBJ2-2; 8 bases line up with TRBD2. Germline trimming cut 6 bases from V and 3 bases from J; bases unmatched to any gene: 6. Germline assignment: CDR1 ENHRY and CDR2 SYGVKD. The CDR3 totals 15 residues.

The sample holds one count of this clonotype. The chain links TRBV29-1 to TRBJ2-7, with D tentatively TRBD1 or TRBD2 (5 bases each). Germline assignment: CDR1 SQVTM and CDR2 ANQGSEA. This CDR3 is built from 14 residues. Between the trimmed V and J ends, which lost 4 bases and 5 bases, there was a span of 18 bases. In nucleotides, the CDR3 is TGCAGCGTTGCCCGGGACGGGAACCGAGACGAGCAGTACTTC. Translating it yields CSVARDGNRDEQYF.

This clonotype was seen ten or more times. V is TRBV20-1 and J is TRBJ1-1; D perhaps matches TRBD1 (6 bases). Per germline, CDR1 DFQATT and CDR2 SNEGSKA (reference sequence). This CDR3 is built from 14 residues. The CDR3 reads CSPRGRVGNTEAFF. The CDR3 nucleotides are TGCAGCCCCAGGGGACGGGTGGGGAACACTGAAGCTTTCTTT.

This clonotype was observed a few times. The V and J genes are TRBV19 and TRBJ1-2; tentatively, D is TRBD1 (6 bases). The germline V gene has CDR1 LNHDA and CDR2 SQIVND (reference sequence). With 6 bases removed from V and 0 bases from J, the gap between germline ends came to 8 bases. This CDR3 contains 13 residues. The CDR3 here is CASRGQPNYGYTF. CDR3 nucleotide sequence: TGTGCCAGTAGAGGACAGCCTAACTATGGCTACACCTTC.